This passage covers 6 T cell receptor beta chains from one sample sequenced in a study of blood T cells in healthy people across ages. The use of a sample-barcoded 5' primer and a J-beta primer mix characterized a second PCR of roughly 7 to 11 cycles. Each CDR3 protein is one row after TCRdb ran MiXCR on the 5' RACE reads. The repertoire holds about 1.4 million distinct CDR3 sequences, with 55% to 75% as singletons. The sample consisted of blood. The receptors come from a man between 18 and 35 years old in good health.

This clonotype turned up a few times. The V and J genes are TRBV4-3 and TRBJ2-7, with D possibly matching TRBD1 (6 bases). The CDR3 extends over 16 amino acids. Germline CDR1 and CDR2: LGHNA and YSLEER. The V end lost 6 bases, the J end lost 3 bases, and 21 bases lay between the germline ends. The chain's CDR3 is CASSPRSPRGNYEQYF. The DNA of the CDR3 is TGCGCCAGCAGTCCGAGGAGCCCCAGGGGAAACTACGAGCAGTACTTC.

The chain links TRBV6-5 to TRBJ2-1, with 12 bases identical to TRBD2. Germline CDR1 is MNHEY and CDR2 is SVGAGI. The CDR3 length is 14 residues. V shed 6 bases, J shed 7 bases, and the junction held 4 bases outside the gene matches. The CDR3 bases are TGTGCCAGCAGCATCGGGACTAGCGGGAATGAGCAGTTCTTC. Amino acids: CASSIGTSGNEQFF.

This clonotype has just a few counts. The chain carries TRBV29-1 and TRBJ1-2, with D unresolved. This CDR3 has 11 amino acids. CDR1 and CDR2 from the germline V gene are SQVTM and ANQGSEA. V was pared by 2 bases and J by 8 bases, with 9 bases between. The CDR3 DNA reads as TGCAGCGTTGAACACGGGGAAGGCTACACCTTC. This gives the protein CSVEHGEGYTF.

The sample holds a few counts of this clonotype. The CDR3 loop reads CASSQDWGQMNTEAFF. In DNA, the CDR3 is TGCGCCAGCAGCCAAGATTGGGGACAGATGAACACTGAAGCTTTCTTT. This chain joins TRBV4-1 and TRBJ1-1, with 7 nucleotides matching TRBD1. From germline, CDR1 is MGHRA and CDR2 YSYEKL. With 0 bases clipped from V and 0 bases from J, the junction kept 4 bases outside the gene matches. The length of the CDR3 is 16 residues.

This chain uses TRBV9 with TRBJ2-6, with TRBD1 as a possible D gene (5 bases). Per the germline V gene, CDR1 is SGDLS and CDR2 is YYNGEE. The CDR3 covers 15 residues. Trimming cost V 5 bases and J 0 bases, with 9 bases left between them. The CDR3 DNA is TGTGCCAGCAGGGGGCTTCTCTCTGGGGCCAACGTCCTGACTTTC. Translation gives CASRGLLSGANVLTF.

This clonotype turned up a few times. V gene TRBV4-1 combines with J gene TRBJ2-7; D is possibly TRBD2 (7 bases). Trimming removed 3 bases from V and 2 bases from J, with 20 bases in between. Germline CDR1 MGHRA, CDR2 YSYEKL. CDR3 size: 17 residues. The CDR3 region is CASSHQSSGGGTYEQYF. DNA for the CDR3: TGCGCCAGCAGCCACCAGTCTAGCGGAGGGGGAACCTACGAGCAGTACTTC.